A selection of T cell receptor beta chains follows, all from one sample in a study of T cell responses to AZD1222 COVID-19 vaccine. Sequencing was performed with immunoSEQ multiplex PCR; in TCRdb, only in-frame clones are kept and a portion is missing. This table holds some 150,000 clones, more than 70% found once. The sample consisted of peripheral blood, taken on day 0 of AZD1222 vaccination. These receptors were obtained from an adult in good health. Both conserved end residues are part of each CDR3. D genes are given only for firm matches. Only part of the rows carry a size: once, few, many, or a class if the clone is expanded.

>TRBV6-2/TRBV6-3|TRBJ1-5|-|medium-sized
CASSYSETAQPQHF
TGTGCCAGCAGTTACTCGGAGACTGCTCAGCCCCAGCATTTT
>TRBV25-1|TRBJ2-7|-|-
CASSRGRGYEQYF
TGTGCCAGCAGCCGGGGTAGGGGCTACGAGCAGTACTTC
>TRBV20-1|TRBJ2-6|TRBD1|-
CSASLGQSGANVLTF
TGCAGTGCTAGTTTGGGACAGTCTGGGGCCAACGTCCTGACTTTC
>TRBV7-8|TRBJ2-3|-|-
CASSPYEDTQYF
TGTGCCAGCAGCCCTTACGAGGATACGCAGTATTTT
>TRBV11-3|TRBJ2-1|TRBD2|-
CASSGLPGRAFVDNEQFF
TGTGCCAGCAGCGGCCTTCCCGGGAGGGCCTTTGTCGACAATGAGCAGTTCTTC
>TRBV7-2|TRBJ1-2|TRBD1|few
CASSFNRGYGYTF
TGTGCCAGCAGCTTCAACAGGGGGTATGGCTACACCTTC
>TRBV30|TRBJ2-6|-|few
CAWSDTSGANVLTF
TGTGCCTGGAGTGATACCTCTGGGGCCAACGTCCTGACTTTC
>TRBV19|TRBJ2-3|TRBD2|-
CASQLAGGPMGADTQYF
TGTGCCAGCCAACTAGCGGGAGGGCCGATGGGGGCAGATACGCAGTATTTT
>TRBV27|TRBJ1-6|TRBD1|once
CASSLWTGAPLHF
TGTGCCAGCAGTCTTTGGACAGGTGCACCCCTCCACTTT
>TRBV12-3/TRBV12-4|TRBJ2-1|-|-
CASTWGNEQFF
TGTGCCAGCACCTGGGGCAATGAGCAGTTCTTC
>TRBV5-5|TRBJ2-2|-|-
CASSLGGGYGELFF
TGTGCCAGCAGCTTGGGTGGCGGATACGGGGAGCTGTTTTTT
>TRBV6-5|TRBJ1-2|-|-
CASKGGYGYTF
TGTGCCAGCAAGGGGGGCTATGGCTACACCTTC
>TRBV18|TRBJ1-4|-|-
CASSREGVNEKLFF
TGTGCCAGCTCCCGGGAGGGAGTTAATGAAAAACTGTTTTTT
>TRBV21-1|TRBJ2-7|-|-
CASSKNSYEQYF
TGTGCCAGCAGCAAAAACTCCTACGAGCAGTACTTC
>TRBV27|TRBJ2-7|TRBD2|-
CASSPTAGLHSYEQYF
TGTGCCAGCAGTCCAACAGCGGGGTTGCACTCCTACGAGCAGTACTTC
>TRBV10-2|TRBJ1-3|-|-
CATGAYSGNTIYF
TGCGCCACCGGAGCTTACTCTGGAAACACCATATATTTT
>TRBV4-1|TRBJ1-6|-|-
CASSQGQGRIKNSPLHF
TGCGCCAGCAGCCAAGGCCAGGGGAGGATAAAAAATTCACCCCTCCACTTT
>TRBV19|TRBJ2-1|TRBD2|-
CASRPGLTRYNEQFF
TGTGCCAGCCGTCCGGGACTAACACGGTACAATGAGCAGTTCTTC
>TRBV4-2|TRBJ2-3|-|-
CASSQDGPPTGTDTQYF
TGTGCCAGCAGCCAAGATGGGCCACCGACAGGCACAGATACGCAGTATTTT
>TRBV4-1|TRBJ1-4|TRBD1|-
CASSQGQGSLNEKLFF
TGCGCCAGCAGCCAAGGACAGGGCTCCCTTAATGAAAAACTGTTTTTT
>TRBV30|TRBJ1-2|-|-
CAWSVSPGAHYGYTF
TGTGCCTGGAGTGTATCCCCAGGGGCTCACTATGGCTACACCTTC
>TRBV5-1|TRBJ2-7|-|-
CASSRDMFYEQYF
TGCGCCAGCAGCCGGGACATGTTTTACGAGCAGTACTTC
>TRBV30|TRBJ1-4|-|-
CAWSIWGRTGEKLFF
TGTGCCTGGAGTATATGGGGGCGAACTGGGGAAAAACTGTTTTTT
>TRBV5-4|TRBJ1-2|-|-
CASRPVGPYGYTF
TGTGCCAGCAGGCCGGTGGGTCCCTATGGCTACACCTTC
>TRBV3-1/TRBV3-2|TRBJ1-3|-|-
CASSQEVGPLYF
TGTGCCAGCAGCCAAGAAGTAGGACCGCTTTATTTT
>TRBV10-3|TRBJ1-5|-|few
CAISESHQGNQPQHF
TGTGCCATCAGTGAGTCGCATCAGGGGAACCAGCCCCAGCATTTT
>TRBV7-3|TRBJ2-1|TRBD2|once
CASSPASGTYNEQFF
TGTGCCAGCAGCCCCGCTAGCGGGACATACAATGAGCAGTTCTTC
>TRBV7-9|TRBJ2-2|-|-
CASSPAGGSGTGELFF
TGTGCCAGCAGCCCCGCCGGGGGTTCGGGCACCGGGGAGCTGTTTTTT
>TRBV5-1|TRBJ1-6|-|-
CASSAGAAGTGGPPLHF
TGCGCCAGCAGCGCGGGGGCGGCGGGGACCGGGGGCCCACCCCTCCACTTT
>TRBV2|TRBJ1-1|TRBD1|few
CASSSETGWAEAFF
TGTGCCAGCAGTTCCGAGACAGGGTGGGCTGAAGCTTTCTTT